These 6 T cell receptor beta chains came from one sample sequenced in a study of T cells in Graves' hyperthyroidism and ophthalmopathy. From RNA transcripts, TCR beta CDR3 regions were amplified. Using the HTBI primer set, a first-round RT-PCR was run on the TCR CDR3. TCRdb fed the multiplex PCR reads into MiXCR, producing one record per CDR3 protein. Of around 99,000 distinct CDR3 sequences listed, about 17% are singletons. Sequencing was performed on blood. These receptors were collected from a woman in her fifties or sixties with Graves' hyperthyroidism.

This clonotype was counted many times. J is TRBJ2-4 and V is TRBV20-1; 10 positions agree with TRBD2. The CDR3 contains 17 residues. Germline assignment: CDR1 DFQATT and CDR2 SNEGSKA (reference sequence). J gave up 5 bases and V 1 base, and 11 bases lay outside the gene matches. CDR3 sequence: CSARVAKAGGRENIQYF. CDR3 DNA sequence: TGCAGTGCTAGAGTGGCCAAAGCGGGAGGGCGTGAAAACATTCAGTACTTC.

In this sample, this clonotype turned up many times. The J gene is TRBJ2-2, the V gene TRBV18; 12 nucleotides line up with TRBD2. Germline V gene lookup returns CDR1 KGHSH and CDR2 LQKENI. Trimming removed 3 bases from V and 6 bases from J; junction bases left unmatched: 8. CDR3 length equals 17 residues. The CDR3 DNA sequence: TGTGCCAGCTCACCTTCGACTAGCGGGAGTTGGTCCGGGGAGCTGTTTTTT. This gives the protein CASSPSTSGSWSGELFF.

Regarding this clonotype: A much more abundant neighbour one base away suggests this may be a read error. The rearrangement uses TRBV3-1 and TRBJ1-5; a possible D gene is TRBD1 (6 bases). CDR3 length: 14 amino acids. CDR1 is LGHDT and CDR2 is YNNKEL in the germline V gene (reference sequence). Trimming pared 1 base from V and 4 bases from J, leaving 8 bases between. CDR3 loop: CASSQGTVNQPQHF. In DNA form, the CDR3 reads TGTGCCAGCAGCCAAGGGACAGTTAATCAGCCCCAGCATTTT.

This clonotype has only a few counts. The genes are TRBV20-1 and TRBJ2-5; D might be TRBD1 or TRBD2, each matching 5 bases. The CDR3 length is 15 residues. V was shortened by 0 bases and J by 7 bases, with 18 bases between the two germline ends. CDR1 and CDR2 (germline): DFQATT, SNEGSKA (reference sequence). CDR3 nucleotide sequence: TGCAGTGCTAGAGACCAGGCCGGGGCGCCGGGGACCCAGTACTTC. Translated, it gives CSARDQAGAPGTQYF.

This clonotype was detected ten times or more. The DNA for the CDR3 is TGTGCCAGCAGTCAAGACAGGGTCACCGGGGAGCTGTTTTTT. This translates into CASSQDRVTGELFF. V is TRBV7-3 and J is TRBJ2-2; 7 bases agree with TRBD1. This CDR3 has 14 amino acids. CDR1 is SGHTA and CDR2 is FQGTGA in the germline V gene. The trim removed 6 bases at V and 4 bases at J, leaving 5 bases unmatched.

This clonotype was recorded many times. This chain links TRBV28 with TRBJ1-1, with D unclear. CDR1 is MDHEN and CDR2 is SYDVKM in the germline V gene. The CDR3 sequence is 11 residues long. Between the trimmed V and J ends, which lost 5 bases and 10 bases, there was a span of 11 bases. The chain's CDR3 is CASSPRTGAFF. The CDR3 DNA reads as TGTGCCAGCAGTCCCAGAACGGGAGCTTTCTTT.